This passage covers 6 T cell receptor beta chains from one sample sequenced in a study of OX40 agonist ivuxolimab in advanced cancers. The method was immunoSEQ multiplex PCR; TCRdb's version includes in-frame clones alone and lacks a portion of them. The data hold about 27,000 clones, with roughly four fifths observed a single time. Sequencing was performed on CD4+ or CD8+ T cells sorted from blood, taken in a trial of the OX40 agonist ivuxolimab. All receptors come from an adult with an advanced solid tumor such as melanoma, head and neck, liver or kidney cancer.

The V and J genes are TRBV7-9 and TRBJ2-4, with D unresolved. The CDR3 contains 12 residues. Germline assignment: CDR1 SEHNR and CDR2 FQNEAQ (reference sequence). Trimming stripped 5 bases from V and 7 bases from J, with 9 bases between. The CDR3 sequence is CASSDLTNIQYF. Written as DNA, the CDR3 is TGTGCCAGCAGCGACCTAACGAACATTCAGTACTTC.

V is TRBV5-6 and J is TRBJ2-7; D remains unclear. This CDR3 comprises 14 residues. Germline CDR1 is SGHDT and CDR2 is YYEEEE. V was shortened by 2 bases and J by 3 bases, with 12 bases between the two germline ends. The CDR3 DNA is TGTGCCAGCAGCTTCAGTTCGAGGCGCTACGAGCAGTACTTC. Amino acid sequence: CASSFSSRRYEQYF.

This clone showed up just once. The rearrangement links TRBV19 to TRBJ1-1; D unresolved. The V end lost 5 bases, the J end lost 1 base, and 11 bases lay between the germline ends. Germline-derived CDR1 and CDR2 are LNHDA and SQIVND (reference sequence). The CDR3 length is 14 residues. The CDR3 is CASSRFEENTEAFF. CDR3 sequence (DNA): TGTGCCAGTAGTCGATTTGAGGAGAACACTGAAGCTTTCTTT.

This chain uses TRBV7-9 with TRBJ2-5; D is unclear. The CDR3 has 15 amino acids. Germline V gene sequence: CDR1 SEHNR, CDR2 FQNEAQ (reference sequence). Trimming pared 0 bases from V and 3 bases from J, leaving 11 bases between. This chain's CDR3 is CASSLALGQEETQYF. CDR3 nucleotide sequence: TGTGCCAGCAGCTTAGCGCTGGGCCAGGAAGAGACCCAGTACTTC.

The chain combines TRBV29-1 with TRBJ2-3, with unresolved D. The CDR3 totals 9 residues. V lost 4 bases, J lost 10 bases, and 6 bases lay in between. The germline V gene has CDR1 SQVTM and CDR2 ANQGSEA. The CDR3 nucleotides are TGCAGCGTTGCCGAGGCGCAGTATTTT. Residues: CSVAEAQYF.

This chain uses TRBV9 with TRBJ2-2; a possible D gene is TRBD1 (6 bases). V lost 3 bases and J lost 7, with 13 bases in between. This CDR3 comprises 14 residues. Germline V CDR1 and CDR2: SGDLS, YYNGEE. This chain's CDR3 is CASSARQAGGELFF. The CDR3 DNA follows: TGTGCCAGCAGCGCAAGACAGGCGGGCGGGGAGCTGTTTTTT.